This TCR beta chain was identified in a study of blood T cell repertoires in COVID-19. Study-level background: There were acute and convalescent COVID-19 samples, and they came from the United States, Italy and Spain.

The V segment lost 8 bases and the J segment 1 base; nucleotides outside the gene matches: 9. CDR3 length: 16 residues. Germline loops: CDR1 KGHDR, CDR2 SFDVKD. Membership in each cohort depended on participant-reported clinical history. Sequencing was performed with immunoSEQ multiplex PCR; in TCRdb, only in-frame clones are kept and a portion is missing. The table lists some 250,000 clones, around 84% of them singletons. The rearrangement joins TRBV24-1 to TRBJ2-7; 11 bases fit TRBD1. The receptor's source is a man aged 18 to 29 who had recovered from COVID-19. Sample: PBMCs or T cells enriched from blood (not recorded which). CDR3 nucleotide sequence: TGTGCCACCACAGCCTCTAGGGACAGGGGGTCCTACGAGCAGTACTTC. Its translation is CATTASRDRGSYEQYF.